A selection of T cell receptor beta chains follows, all from one sample in a study of identical twins. TCRdb reprocessed the 5' RACE reads via MiXCR and lists one record per CDR3 protein. Of about 450,000 distinct CDR3 sequences listed, under 20% are singletons. The sequenced sample was naive T cells sorted from blood. These TCRs come from a man between 50 and 59 years old in good health. The CDR3 runs from the conserved cysteine through the conserved F or W. Clone size is given for some rows only: seen once, a few or many times, or a class if the clone is expanded.

cdr3_length v_call clone_size cdr3_aa
13 TRBV20-1 - CSVSSGIQETQYF
11 TRBV5-1 few CASRGSETQYF
14 TRBV29-1 few CGHSGQATGNTIYF
11 TRBV6-6 - CASSYREGYTF
14 TRBV20-1 many CSASYGPSGNTIYF
15 TRBV5-5 few CASSTGQGLRGTQYF
15 TRBV4-3 - CASSQDLGENTEAFF
14 TRBV7-9 - CASSLVGRYNEQFF
16 TRBV5-1 - CASSIRTGGADTEAFF
15 TRBV12-3/TRBV12-4 - CASSPLGARGEKLFF
13 TRBV20-1 few CSARGPSNQPQHF
13 TRBV7-3 - CASSLLGVNTQYF
14 TRBV18 - CASSPDRRNEKLFF
16 TRBV7-8 few CASSPEGTFGNQPQHF
14 TRBV28 few CASSLMTDVGELFF
16 TRBV5-1 - CASSLAVRDSQETQYF
14 TRBV5-1 - CASSAGVANTEAFF
15 TRBV27 - CASSLTYRGQETQYF
16 TRBV5-1 - CASSLGTIASTDTQYF
14 TRBV10-3 - CAIRGTGDNSPLHF
16 TRBV6-1 few CASKKDRGGPNTEAFF
15 TRBV7-2 few CASSSGGGGREKLFF
14 TRBV10-3 - CAIAGQGTNTEAFF
16 TRBV6-2/TRBV6-3 few CASSQDRGWTKNIQYF
14 TRBV5-1 - CASSMTSGKNIQYF
15 TRBV5-1 few CASSLSPGTTGELFF
15 TRBV4-1 once CASSQDSGRAYEQCF
15 TRBV12-3/TRBV12-4 few CASSPTGLSSYEQYF
15 TRBV20-1 - CSARDSTGQNSPLHF
17 TRBV9 few CASSGPSGRGGEGELFF
14 TRBV20-1 many CSAEGGTGGIEAFF
15 TRBV28 many CASRGQRIRNSPLHF
15 TRBV18 - CASSPILQGTDTQYF
13 TRBV3-1 - CASSQGGLTEAFF
15 TRBV27 once CASSFDRGSGSPLHF
12 TRBV6-5 few CASRPPGGEQYF
12 TRBV3-1 - CASSQGLWEQFF
13 TRBV24-1 - CATSADSTDTQYF
17 TRBV5-1 - CASSPTSGRESYNEQFF
16 TRBV5-5 many CASSLFVLGTVDEQYF
16 TRBV10-3 - CAISESAGTGSDEQYF
14 TRBV10-3 few CAISGTEGTGELFF
14 TRBV20-1 - CSARYQGMNTEAFF
14 TRBV6-2/TRBV6-3 few CASRSRPNQETQYF
16 TRBV28 - CASSLSASGRRGEQYF
15 TRBV12-3/TRBV12-4 few CASSEHSGTPGELFF
15 TRBV5-1 few CASSLLGTANEKLFF